One sample yielded the 3 T cell receptor beta chains listed below, sequenced in a study of blood T cells in healthy people across ages. A second PCR, run for roughly 7 to 11 cycles, used a sample-barcoded 5' primer plus a J-beta primer mix. TCRdb re-analysed the 5' RACE reads in MiXCR, keeping a single row per CDR3 protein. Here the sample spans about 1.6 million distinct CDR3 sequences, around 35% being singletons. Input material: blood. The receptors were gathered from a woman aged 25-40 years in good health.

The chain carries TRBV28 and TRBJ2-1; 7 bases agree with TRBD2. The CDR3 length is 14 residues. Germline CDR1 MDHEN, CDR2 SYDVKM. The ends lost 4 bases at V and 6 bases at J; junction bases unmatched: 6. The CDR3: CASSSPPGGNEQFF. In nucleotides, the CDR3 is TGTGCCAGCAGTTCGCCCCCGGGGGGCAATGAGCAGTTCTTC.

The chain couples TRBV10-3 to TRBJ1-4, with a tentative D call TRBD1 (6 bases). Germline V CDR1 and CDR2: ENHRY, SYGVKD. Trimming took 2 bases from V and 4 from J, leaving 8 bases between them. The CDR3 extends over 14 amino acids. This CDR3 reads CAISEGQINEKLFF. As DNA, the CDR3 is TGTGCCATCAGTGAGGGACAGATTAATGAAAAACTGTTTTTT.

The CDR3 sequence is CASSPWRLAGVPLDNEQFF. The DNA for the CDR3 is TGTGCCAGCAGTCCCTGGAGACTAGCGGGAGTTCCCCTCGACAATGAGCAGTTCTTC. The chain carries TRBV27 and TRBJ2-1, with 12 nucleotides matching TRBD2. The CDR3 covers 19 residues. The germline gives CDR1 MNHEY, CDR2 SMNVEV (reference sequence). Trimming removed 5 bases from V and 5 bases from J; junction bases left unmatched: 16.